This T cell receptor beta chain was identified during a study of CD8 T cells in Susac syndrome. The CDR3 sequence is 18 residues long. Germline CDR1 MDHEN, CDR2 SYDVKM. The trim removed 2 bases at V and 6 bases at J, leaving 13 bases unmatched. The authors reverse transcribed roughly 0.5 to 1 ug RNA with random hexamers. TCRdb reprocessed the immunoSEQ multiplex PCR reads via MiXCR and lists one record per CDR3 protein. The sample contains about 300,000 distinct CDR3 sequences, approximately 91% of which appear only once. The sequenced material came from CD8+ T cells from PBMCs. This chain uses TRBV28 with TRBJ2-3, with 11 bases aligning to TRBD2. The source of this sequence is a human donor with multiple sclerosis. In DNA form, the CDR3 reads TGTGCCAGCAGTTTAGACAGCGGAAAACTAGCGGGAGAGGATACGCAGTATTTT. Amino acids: CASSLDSGKLAGEDTQYF.